A selection of T cell receptor beta chains follows, all from one sample in a study of metastatic and nonmetastatic thyroid tumors. TCRdb recomputed clones from the PCR reads via MiXCR. The profile shows 25,000 to 30,000 clones, approximately 17% of them singletons. The sample was blood. The source is a male donor with papillary thyroid cancer or a benign thyroid nodule (not recorded which). Some clones in this sample may be carry-over from other donors' samples. CDR3s leave out the opening cysteine and the closing phenylalanine or tryptophan.

V: TRBV6-1; J: TRBJ1-5; length: 12; CDR3: ASSRDRGNQPQH
V: TRBV5-1; J: TRBJ2-7; length: 11; CDR3: SSSLEQENEQY
V: TRBV6-1; J: TRBJ2-7; length: 11; CDR3: ASSPTGAYEQY
V: TRBV6-1; J: TRBJ2-3; length: 12; CDR3: ASTPEGTTDTQY
V: TRBV9; J: TRBJ2-2; length: 13; CDR3: ASSDGTANTGELF
V: TRBV28; J: TRBJ1-2; length: 10; CDR3: ASSDRGYGYT
V: TRBV6-6; J: TRBJ2-7; length: 12; CDR3: ASSYPVASAEQY
V: TRBV12-3/TRBV12-4; J: TRBJ1-5; length: 16; CDR3: ASSPGTGGFLSNQPQH
V: TRBV5-1; J: TRBJ1-1; length: 13; CDR3: ASSRTGQMNTEAF
V: TRBV7-3; J: TRBJ2-1; length: 12; CDR3: ASSKRPVDNEQF
V: TRBV20-1; J: TRBJ2-7; length: 12; CDR3: SAVKLAGGHEQY
V: TRBV30; J: TRBJ1-2; length: 12; CDR3: AWRSDRGWGGYT
V: TRBV27; J: TRBJ1-5; length: 12; CDR3: ASSLDDAGQPQH
V: TRBV6-1; J: TRBJ2-7; length: 11; CDR3: ASSEGYPLEEY
V: TRBV14; J: TRBJ2-3; length: 11; CDR3: ASSRFSTDTQY
V: TRBV28; J: TRBJ2-7; length: 9; CDR3: ASTGSYEQY
V: TRBV6-1; J: TRBJ2-7; length: 12; CDR3: ASAIGTGAYEQY
V: TRBV14; J: TRBJ2-3; length: 14; CDR3: ASSPKGLPGTDTQY
V: TRBV4-2; J: TRBJ2-1; length: 15; CDR3: ASSSPARDYSYNEQF
V: TRBV7-2; J: TRBJ1-4; length: 13; CDR3: ASTLGGGALEKLF
V: TRBV4-2; J: TRBJ2-1; length: 11; CDR3: ASSQREGNEQF
V: TRBV4-3; J: TRBJ2-1; length: 11; CDR3: ASSQDYLNEQF
V: TRBV10-3; J: TRBJ1-1; length: 13; CDR3: AIRGQGRVNTEAF
V: TRBV30; J: TRBJ1-1; length: 11; CDR3: AWSRWGSTEAF
V: TRBV7-9; J: TRBJ2-7; length: 13; CDR3: ASSLGGINSYEQY
V: TRBV11-2; J: TRBJ2-7; length: 18; CDR3: ASSLDHWGARGVLSYEQY
V: TRBV7-9; J: TRBJ2-7; length: 13; CDR3: ASSLDGVSSYEQY
V: TRBV2; J: TRBJ1-6; length: 13; CDR3: ASSERGIYNSPLH
V: TRBV28; J: TRBJ1-3; length: 13; CDR3: ASSLWTADGNTIY
V: TRBV12-3/TRBV12-4; J: TRBJ2-1; length: 13; CDR3: ASSLGTSGYNEQF
V: TRBV11-1; J: TRBJ1-5; length: 15; CDR3: AISSAKFGQVNQPQH